One TCR beta chain is described in this entry. Cohort 3 donors were reported recovered after two negative PCRs, clearance, or symptom resolution. The data belong to a study of blood T cell repertoires in COVID-19. In the study overall: The study drew acute and convalescent COVID-19 samples from the United States, Italy and Spain.

V lost 3 bases and J lost 0; bases outside the gene matches: 8. Germline V gene lookup returns CDR1 KGHSH and CDR2 LQKENI. The CDR3 is 18 amino acids. Data came from immunoSEQ multiplex PCR; TCRdb stores just in-frame clones and leaves some out. Of 130,000 to 150,000 clones listed, about 85% are singletons. This clonotype was obtained from a woman in her thirties or forties who had recovered from COVID-19. Sequencing was carried out using PBMCs or T cells enriched from blood (not recorded which). V usage is TRBV18 and J usage is TRBJ1-5, with TRBD1 identical over 10 bases. CDR3 sequence: CASSPPGQGTTSNQPQHF. The CDR3 DNA sequence: TGTGCCAGCTCACCTCCGGGACAGGGGACTACTAGCAATCAGCCCCAGCATTTT.